This T cell receptor (beta chain) is drawn from a study of T cells after yellow fever vaccination. Whole-study results and caveats: Any FACS-sorted repertoire could hold abundant clonotypes that contaminate it from the bulk population.

This clonotype has at least ten counts. Its antigen is as yet unknown. Trimming cost V 3 bases and J 2 bases, with 13 bases left between them. This CDR3 has 15 residues. The germline CDR1 and CDR2 sequences are SGHRS and YFSETQ. TCRdb ran MiXCR on the 5' RACE reads and lists one entry per CDR3 protein. The repertoire includes approximately 150,000 distinct CDR3 sequences, less than 9.5% of them detected once, and 0.55% to 0.9% sits in the top ten. The sample here was CD4+ T cells sorted from PBMCs, taken 5 days after the yellow fever booster vaccination. The receptor comes from a man aged 25 to 45 who received the YFV17D yellow fever vaccine. The V call is TRBV5-1, the J call TRBJ2-3; tentative D call: TRBD1 (6 bases). The CDR3 region is CASSSRTVHTDTQYF. The CDR3 nucleotides read TGCGCCAGCAGCTCCCGGACAGTCCACACAGATACGCAGTATTTT.